Presented here are 22 T cell receptor beta chains from one specimen sequenced in a study of PD-1 blockade in classical Hodgkin lymphoma. Time point: cycle 4 day 1 (C4D1), after 5 to 7 weeks of nivolumab. Relapses following autologous stem cell transplantation were seen in all patients, with brentuximab vedotin exposure varying. Sequencing used immunoSEQ multiplex PCR; TCRdb keeps in-frame clones, though not all of them. The sample holds 19,000 or so clones, around 84% seen once. The starting material was peripheral blood mononuclear cells (PBMCs), obtained before the fourth cycle of nivolumab. These receptors were obtained from a human donor with classical Hodgkin lymphoma.

The rearrangement uses TRBV5-1 and TRBJ2-7, with D unresolved. V lost 4 bases to trimming and J lost 5 bases, with 4 bases between them. The CDR3 runs to 10 residues. Germline assignment: CDR1 SGHRS and CDR2 YFSETQ. The CDR3 is CASSSHEQYF. CDR3 sequence (DNA): TGCGCCAGCAGCAGCCACGAGCAGTACTTC.

The chain recombines TRBV14 with TRBJ2-1; D unclear. From germline, CDR1 is SGHDN and CDR2 FVKESK. The CDR3 loop spans 13 amino acids. V was shortened by 3 bases and J by 4 bases, with 7 bases between the two germline ends. The CDR3 nucleotides are TGTGCCAGCAGCCAGGAACTATACAATGAGCAGTTCTTC. Translation gives CASSQELYNEQFF.

This rearrangement joins TRBV5-5 to TRBJ1-5; no clear D gene. CDR3 size: 15 residues. Germline V gives CDR1 SGHKS, CDR2 YYEKEE (reference sequence). Trimming shortened V by 1 base and J by 3 bases, and 11 bases separated the two germline ends. The CDR3 region has the DNA TGTGCCAGCAGCTTGTCGGGGAGTAACAATCAGCCCCAGCATTTT. It is translated as CASSLSGSNNQPQHF.

The chain carries TRBV4-1 and TRBJ2-5; TRBD1 matches 7 bases. The length of the CDR3 is 15 residues. The V and J ends lost 2 bases and 2 bases, in that order; junction bases with no gene match: 5. Germline V CDR1 and CDR2: MGHRA, YSYEKL. CDR3 sequence (DNA): TGCGCCAGCAGCCAATACAGGGGATCACAAGAGACCCAGTACTTC. Residues: CASSQYRGSQETQYF.

This clone was observed a handful of times. The genes are TRBV9 and TRBJ1-3; D perhaps matches TRBD1 (5 bases). Germline lookup yields CDR1 SGDLS and CDR2 YYNGEE. Trimming cost V 6 bases and J 0 bases, with 10 bases left between them. The CDR3 has 14 amino acids. The DNA of the CDR3 is TGTGCCAGCACCGACAGTATCTCTGGAAACACCATATATTTT. Protein product: CASTDSISGNTIYF.

The chain links TRBV7-2 to TRBJ2-1; D could derive from TRBD1 or TRBD2 (6 bases each). The V gene's germline CDR1 is SGHTA and CDR2 FQGNSA. V was clipped by 5 bases and J by 4 bases, with 15 bases between them. The CDR3 sequence is 15 residues long. CDR3 nucleotides: TGTGCCAGCAGCCCGGGGGCCGATAGATACAATGAGCAGTTCTTC. Translated: CASSPGADRYNEQFF.

V gene TRBV2 combines with J gene TRBJ2-3; D might be TRBD1 or TRBD2, each matching 5 bases. The germline V gene encodes CDR1 SNHLY and CDR2 FYNNEI. With 8 bases removed from V and 4 bases from J, the gap between germline ends came to 13 bases. The CDR3 runs to 13 residues. CDR3 sequence: CASEGQVPDTQYF. CDR3 coding DNA: TGTGCCAGCGAGGGGCAGGTTCCAGATACGCAGTATTTT.

This clone has just a few counts. V is TRBV6-5 and J is TRBJ1-2; TRBD1 agrees at 7 bases. The germline gives CDR1 MNHEY, CDR2 SVGAGI. This CDR3 has 13 amino acids. The junction had 9 bases not matched to a gene; V was cut back by 6 bases and J by 8 bases. The CDR3 nucleotides are TGTGCCAGCAGGACCGGGACAGTGGGAGGCTACACCTTC. It yields the protein CASRTGTVGGYTF.

This rearrangement joins TRBV4-1 to TRBJ1-2; D is undetermined. V dropped 3 bases and J dropped 5 bases, with 16 bases sitting between them. In germline, CDR1 is MGHRA, CDR2 YSYEKL. The CDR3 is 15 amino acids. CDR3 DNA: TGCGCCAGCAGCCACTCAGGACGGGGAGATTATGGCTACACCTTC. Translating gives CASSHSGRGDYGYTF.

The chain recombines TRBV5-6 with TRBJ2-5; D is possibly TRBD2 (6 bases). CDR1 and CDR2 from the germline V gene are SGHDT and YYEEEE. V was clipped by 4 bases and J by 10 bases, with 17 bases between them. This CDR3 spans 13 amino acids. This CDR3 is CASSPTPMGGQYF. CDR3 DNA: TGTGCCAGCAGCCCCACCCCCATGGGAGGCCAGTACTTC.

This chain links TRBV4-2 with TRBJ2-3; 13 positions match TRBD2. From germline, CDR1 is LGHNA and CDR2 YNFKEQ. J lost 0 bases, V lost 4 bases, and 19 bases had no gene match. This CDR3 has 22 amino acids. CDR3 amino acids: CASSPPLLTRLAGGTSTDTQYF. The CDR3 DNA reads as TGTGCCAGCAGCCCCCCCCTCCTAACTAGACTAGCGGGAGGCACAAGCACAGATACGCAGTATTTT.

The V and J genes are TRBV10-2 and TRBJ1-4, with D maybe TRBD1 (5 bases). Germline V gives CDR1 WSHSY, CDR2 SAAADI. Trimming shortened V by 2 bases and J by 4 bases, and 5 bases separated the two germline ends. The CDR3 sequence is 13 residues long. CDR3 DNA sequence: TGCGCCAGCAGTGAGGGGGGTAATGAAAAACTGTTTTTT. Its translation: CASSEGGNEKLFF.

The gene calls are TRBV27 and TRBJ2-7; D uncertain. The ends were cut back, 3 bases at V and 2 bases at J, with 8 bases in the middle. This CDR3 has 13 amino acids. Germline V gene sequence: CDR1 MNHEY, CDR2 SMNVEV (reference sequence). This CDR3 is CASSFGPTYEQYV. In DNA form, the CDR3 reads TGTGCCAGCAGTTTTGGTCCCACCTACGAGCAGTACGTC.

The gene calls are TRBV15 and TRBJ2-6; perhaps TRBD1 as D (5 bases). The V end was cut by 5 bases, the J end by 0 bases, with 8 bases between. The CDR3 is made up of 15 amino acids. CDR1 LNHNV and CDR2 YYDKDF come from the germline V gene (reference sequence). The CDR3 here is CATSGQSSGANVLTF. The CDR3 DNA sequence: TGTGCCACCAGCGGACAAAGCTCTGGGGCCAACGTCCTGACTTTC.

The sample holds a few counts of this clone. The chain is built from TRBV7-9 and TRBJ1-1, with TRBD1 identical over 7 bases. The CDR3 has 13 amino acids. V lost 4 bases and J lost 6; bases outside the gene matches: 5. The germline gives CDR1 SEHNR, CDR2 FQNEAQ (reference sequence). CDR3 region: CASSWDSQSEAFF. DNA for the CDR3: TGTGCCAGCAGCTGGGACAGCCAGTCTGAAGCTTTCTTT.

The gene calls are TRBV11-2 and TRBJ2-6; tentatively, D is TRBD2 (5 bases). The CDR3 runs 15 residues. Per germline, CDR1 SGHAT and CDR2 FQNNGV. Trimming took 5 bases from V and 0 from J, leaving 8 bases between them. CDR3 sequence (DNA): TGTGCCAGCAGCAAAGGGAGCTCTGGGGCCAACGTCCTGACTTTC. Amino acid sequence: CASSKGSSGANVLTF.

V and J are TRBV2 and TRBJ1-1; no clear D. The CDR3 is 15 amino acids. Germline V CDR1 and CDR2: SNHLY, FYNNEI. V was shortened by 0 bases and J by 3 bases, with 11 bases between the two germline ends. CDR3 sequence: CASSEATFSDTEAFF. For the CDR3, the DNA is TGTGCCAGCAGTGAAGCGACGTTTTCGGACACTGAAGCTTTCTTT.

The chain carries TRBV11-2 and TRBJ2-7; D may match TRBD1 or TRBD2 (5 bases each). Looked up from germline, CDR1 is SGHAT and CDR2 is FQNNGV. Trimming stripped 1 base from V and 2 bases from J, with 9 bases between. The CDR3 has 14 amino acids. The CDR3, as DNA: TGTGCCAGCAGCTTAGGAGAGGGACCCTACGAGCAGTACGTC. This translates into CASSLGEGPYEQYV.

The chain links TRBV28 to TRBJ2-7; no reliable D call. CDR1 and CDR2 from the germline V gene are MDHEN and SYDVKM. V lost 3 bases to trimming and J lost 6 bases, with 15 bases between them. The CDR3 totals 14 residues. CDR3 DNA: TGTGCCAGCAGTTTTCCACCTTGGGGTGGCGAGCAGTACTTC. Encoded protein: CASSFPPWGGEQYF.

The chain recombines TRBV4-2 with TRBJ2-2; D tentatively reads TRBD1 or TRBD2 (5 bases each). With 2 bases removed from V and 1 base from J, the gap between germline ends came to 11 bases. Germline-derived CDR1 and CDR2 are LGHNA and YNFKEQ. The CDR3 spans 16 residues. Written as DNA, the CDR3 is TGTGCCAGCAGCCAACGGGACGGATGGAACACCGGGGAGCTGTTTTTT. It codes for CASSQRDGWNTGELFF.

The chain has TRBV10-3 and TRBJ1-1; possibly TRBD1 for D (6 bases). This CDR3 comprises 14 residues. Germline lookup yields CDR1 ENHRY and CDR2 SYGVKD. The V and J ends lost 3 bases and 8 bases respectively, with 16 bases between them. The CDR3 DNA sequence: TGTGCCATCAGTGAATCCCGACAGGAAAGGGAAGCTTTCTTT. Encoded protein: CAISESRQEREAFF.

The chain employs TRBV28 and TRBJ1-4; the D gene is possibly TRBD1 (5 bases). Germline CDR1 is MDHEN and CDR2 is SYDVKM. The CDR3 loop spans 16 amino acids. The V end was cut by 6 bases, the J end by 3 bases, with 17 bases between. CDR3 DNA: TGTGCCAGCAGCCAGGCATCAGGGTCAGCTAATGAAAAACTGTTTTTT. Protein product: CASSQASGSANEKLFF.